These 24 T cell receptor beta chains were sequenced from one sample in a study of circulating tumor DNA in untreated peripheral T-cell lymphoma. The assay was immunoSEQ multiplex PCR, and TCRdb's table has in-frame clones only and misses some. The sample shows around 10,000 clones, about 75% of them seen only once. Sequenced sample: tumor tissue. The source of these receptors is a human donor with peripheral T-cell lymphoma.

This sequence joins TRBV11-3 and TRBJ2-2; no firm D call. Trimming stripped 5 bases from V and 7 bases from J, with 14 bases between. CDR3 length: 14 residues. Germline CDR1 SGHNT, CDR2 YENEEA. CDR3 sequence: CASSPPPSFGELFF. In DNA, the CDR3 is TGTGCCAGCAGCCCGCCACCAAGTTTCGGGGAGCTGTTTTTT.

The chain uses TRBV1 and TRBJ1-5; TRBD1, the table's D call, lacks a check against the DNA. TRBV1 is deemed a pseudogene. This CDR3 comprises 15 residues. The CDR3 coding sequence is TGCGCCAGCAGCCAAGTCCCAGGGGGCGGTCAGCCCCAGCATTTT. The encoded protein is CASSQVPGGGQPQHF.

This chain connects TRBV18 to TRBJ2-7, with D perhaps matching TRBD1 or TRBD2 (5 bases each). Trimming took 3 bases from V and 2 from J, leaving 11 bases between them. Germline CDR1 is KGHSH and CDR2 is LQKENI. This CDR3 contains 14 residues. CDR3 nucleotides: TGTGCCAGCTCACCTTGGGGACCTCCCTACGAGCAGTACTTC. Translation gives CASSPWGPPYEQYF.

The V and J genes are TRBV1 and TRBJ1-2; TRBD1, the table's D call, was not compared with the DNA. TRBV1 is deemed a pseudogene. The length of the CDR3 is 15 residues. CDR3 nucleotides: TGCGCCAGCAGCCCCCGGGACATAGCTAACTATGGCTACACCTTC. This gives the protein CASSPRDIANYGYTF.

The V gene is TRBV11-3, the J gene TRBJ2-4, with 7 bases that match TRBD1. In germline, CDR1 is SGHNT, CDR2 YENEEA. V was pared by 3 bases and J by 0 bases, with 5 bases of the junction left unmatched. The CDR3 consists of 16 residues. In nucleotides, the CDR3 is TGTGCCAGCAGCTTCCAGACAGGGCTAGCCAAAAACATTCAGTACTTC. Protein sequence: CASSFQTGLAKNIQYF.

This clone was seen a few times. Other DNA variants within this sample encode the same CDR3. The CDR3 sequence is CASSIVGGATDTQYF. In DNA form, the CDR3 reads TGTGCCAGTAGTATTGTCGGGGGGGCAACAGATACGCAGTATTTT. The gene calls are TRBV19 and TRBJ2-3, with 8 positions matching TRBD2. Germline V CDR1 and CDR2: LNHDA, SQIVND (reference sequence). This CDR3 is built from 15 residues. The junction had 5 bases not matched to a gene; V was cut back by 3 bases and J by 3 bases. The entire variable domain, with the rest obtained from reference TRBV19 and TRBJ2-3, is as follows: DGGITQSPKYLFRKEGQNVTLSCEQNLNHDAMYWYRQDPGQGLRLIYYSQIVNDFQKGDIAEGYSVSREKKESFPLTVTSAQKNPTAFYLCASSIVGGATDTQYFGPGTRLTVL.

The V call is TRBV28, the J call TRBJ1-1; D not certain. Germline CDR1 reads MDHEN; CDR2 reads SYDVKM. The germline V and J ends were trimmed by 5 bases and 5 bases, with 18 bases remaining between them. CDR3 length: 15 residues. The CDR3 bases are TGTGCCAGCAGTCCACCCAGTGTTATGGGTACTGAAGCTTTCTTT. This translates into CASSPPSVMGTEAFF.

This clone was seen a single time. The V call is TRBV15, the J call TRBJ2-1, with TRBD1 matching 7 bases. Germline V CDR1 and CDR2: LNHNV, YYDKDF (reference sequence). The length of the CDR3 is 15 residues. With 5 bases clipped from V and 7 bases from J, the junction kept 11 bases outside the gene matches. This chain's CDR3 is CATSGKLTGFNEQFF. In DNA form, the CDR3 reads TGTGCCACCAGCGGGAAACTGACAGGGTTTAATGAGCAGTTCTTC.

The chain recombines TRBV28 with TRBJ2-7; D may be TRBD2 (5 bases). Germline CDR1 and CDR2: MDHEN and SYDVKM. The CDR3 covers 14 residues. Trimming pared 0 bases from V and 2 bases from J, leaving 8 bases between. This chain's CDR3 is CASSLWDGTYEQYF. CDR3 sequence (DNA): TGTGCCAGCAGTTTATGGGACGGGACCTACGAGCAGTACTTC.

The chain links TRBV5-1 to TRBJ1-4, with a tentative D call TRBD1 (5 bases). Germline CDR1 reads SGHRS; CDR2 reads YFSETQ. The CDR3 extends over 14 amino acids. V was trimmed by 4 bases and J by 6 bases, leaving 13 bases between them. As DNA, the CDR3 is TGCGCCAGCAGCCTGGTAGGGGCCGATGAAAAACTGTTTTTT. It translates to CASSLVGADEKLFF.

The J gene is TRBJ1-2, the V gene TRBV28, with D perhaps matching TRBD1 (5 bases). Trimming stripped 3 bases from V and 4 bases from J, with 9 bases between. CDR3 length: 13 residues. CDR1 and CDR2 from the germline V gene are MDHEN and SYDVKM. The CDR3 reads CASSFRDSYGYTF. DNA of the CDR3: TGTGCCAGCAGTTTCCGAGACAGCTATGGCTACACCTTC.

V is TRBV28 and J is TRBJ1-3; a weak D match, TRBD1 (5 bases). V dropped 6 bases and J dropped 1 base, with 13 bases sitting between them. The germline gives CDR1 MDHEN, CDR2 SYDVKM. CDR3 length: 15 amino acids. The CDR3 spells CASSFPTGSGNTIYF. CDR3 DNA sequence: TGTGCCAGCAGCTTCCCCACAGGATCTGGAAACACCATATATTTT.

The chain has TRBV29-1 and TRBJ2-7, with 11 bases lining up with TRBD2. The V and J ends lost 3 bases and 2 bases, in that order; junction bases with no gene match: 3. In germline, CDR1 is SQVTM, CDR2 ANQGSEA. The CDR3 extends over 14 amino acids. The CDR3 reads CSVETSGVTYEQYF. CDR3 DNA sequence: TGCAGCGTTGAGACTAGCGGGGTCACCTACGAGCAGTACTTC.

This chain links TRBV1 with TRBJ2-7. TRBV1 is marked as a pseudogene. The CDR3 extends over 15 amino acids. The CDR3 DNA reads as TGCGCCAGCAGCCCGAGCTCACGGCTCACCTACGAGCAGTACTTC. It encodes CASSPSSRLTYEQYF.

The sample holds a few counts of this clone. A read error may account for a junction end that differs from germline. The chain joins TRBV14 to TRBJ1-1, with D possibly TRBD1 on 6 matching bases. The CDR3 covers 11 residues. CDR1 and CDR2 (germline): SGHDN, FVKESK. The CDR3 reads CASRQGQEAFF. CDR3 bases: TGTGCCAGCAGACAAGGACAGGAAGCTTTCTTT.

The chain couples TRBV5-1 to TRBJ1-1, with 7 positions matching TRBD1. V lost 4 bases to trimming and J lost 1 base; unmatched junction nucleotides: 10. Germline CDR1 reads SGHRS; CDR2 reads YFSETQ. The CDR3 totals 16 residues. The CDR3 loop is CASSQVGTARNTEAFF. CDR3 nucleotides: TGCGCCAGCAGCCAAGTGGGGACAGCTCGGAACACTGAAGCTTTCTTT.

The rearrangement uses TRBV15 and TRBJ2-1; D not certain. Germline CDR1 and CDR2: LNHNV and YYDKDF (reference sequence). The V gene lost 0 bases and the J gene lost 10 bases, with 19 bases spanning the gap. This CDR3 contains 16 residues. Written as DNA, the CDR3 is TGTGCCACCAGCAGAGATGAGCCCATTTTGGGATGGGAGCAGTTCTTC. Amino acids: CATSRDEPILGWEQFF.

This clone appeared once. The V call is TRBV27, the J call TRBJ2-1; TRBD1 matches at 8 bases. The V and J ends lost 10 bases and 6 bases, in that order; junction bases with no gene match: 17. This CDR3 has 16 amino acids. CDR1 MNHEY and CDR2 SMNVEV come from the germline V gene (reference sequence). In nucleotides, the CDR3 is TGTGCCACCCCCTGTAGAGACAGGGGAGAATCCAATGAGCAGTTCTTC. It translates to CATPCRDRGESNEQFF.

This chain links TRBV6-8 with TRBJ1-3; no reliable D call. The CDR3 has 16 residues. CDR1 and CDR2 from the germline V gene are MNHGY and SAAAGT. With 9 bases removed from V and 4 bases from J, the gap between germline ends came to 22 bases. The CDR3 sequence is CASSHTPGAAGNTIYF. CDR3 nucleotide sequence: TGTGCCAGTAGTCATACCCCAGGAGCCGCCGGAAACACCATATATTTT.

This clone was observed a single time. The J gene is TRBJ2-1, the V gene TRBV25-1, with 8 bases that match TRBD2. In germline, CDR1 is MGHDK, CDR2 SYGVNS. J was trimmed by 7 bases and V by 4 bases; bases with no gene match: 15. This CDR3 is built from 17 residues. DNA of the CDR3: TGTGCCAGCAGTGGACCCCGGGGGGGCCGGGGTAGTAATGAGCAGTTCTTC. Its translation: CASSGPRGGRGSNEQFF.

The CDR3 DNA reads as TGTGCCAGCAGTGAAGTTGGGGCCACTAATAGCAATCAGCCCCAGCATTTT. This gives the protein CASSEVGATNSNQPQHF. The chain recombines TRBV6-7 with TRBJ1-5; perhaps TRBD1 as D (5 bases). TRBV6-7 is an open reading frame whose function is uncertain. Between the trimmed V and J ends, which lost 5 bases and 0 bases, there was a span of 17 bases. CDR3 length equals 17 residues.

Only one count was recorded for this clone. The V call is TRBV10-2, the J call TRBJ2-4, with D perhaps assigned TRBD1 or TRBD2 (5 bases each). V was shortened by 4 bases and J by 8 bases, with 9 bases between the two germline ends. This CDR3 region has 12 residues. Germline assignment: CDR1 WSHSY and CDR2 SAAADI. The CDR3 protein is CASSGMGDIQYF. CDR3 nucleotide sequence: TGCGCCAGCAGTGGGATGGGGGACATTCAGTACTTC.

The rearrangement links TRBV30 to TRBJ1-2, with D perhaps matching TRBD1 (6 bases). The CDR3 spans 13 residues. The V end lost 2 bases, the J end lost 8 bases, and 15 bases lay between the germline ends. CDR1 GTSNPN and CDR2 SVGIG come from the germline V gene (reference sequence). The CDR3 DNA reads TGTGCCTGGAGTCTACCGGGGGCGCGCGGCTACACCTTC. This encodes CAWSLPGARGYTF.

V usage is TRBV6-8 and J usage is TRBJ1-1; tentative D call: TRBD1 (6 bases). The V gene lost 2 bases and the J gene lost 6 bases, with 13 bases spanning the gap. Germline V gene lookup returns CDR1 MNHGY and CDR2 SAAAGT. CDR3 length equals 14 residues. The CDR3 loop reads CASSYGGAGAEAFF. CDR3 coding DNA: TGTGCCAGCAGTTACGGGGGGGCCGGCGCTGAAGCTTTCTTT.